The T cell receptor beta chain described here comes from a study of HIV-infected patients and healthy controls. Approximately 500 ng RNA was reverse transcribed with alpha and beta constant-region primers. Separate chain-specific third strand synthesis with multiplexing indices produced the alpha and beta libraries. A 12-nucleotide barcode per molecule came from two concatenated random hexamers added pre-amplification. TCRdb re-called the 5' RACE reads through MiXCR, storing one row per CDR3 protein. This sample has roughly 14,000 distinct CDR3 sequences, with 7% found just once. CDR1 is KGHSH and CDR2 is LQKENI in the germline V gene. Trimming cost V 2 bases and J 8 bases, with 9 bases left between them. CDR3 size: 13 residues. Concerning this clonotype itself: Antigen: not known.

General study points: CDR3 sharing between individuals was lower in HIV-infected patients than in healthy controls.

The repertoire came from unfractionated whole blood and reflected all unsorted peripheral T cells. Four of the ten uninfected healthy control donors were sampled twice, three to four months apart. Peripheral blood, roughly 2.7 ml, was drawn for RNA extraction. The chain carries TRBV18 and TRBJ1-4; D gene ambiguous. The clonotype comes from an adult in good health. What was sequenced was blood. CDR3 protein: CASSPGVGEKLFF. CDR3 nucleotide sequence: TGTGCCAGCTCACCAGGGGTCGGCGAAAAACTGTTTTTT.